These 11 T cell receptor beta chains came from one sample sequenced in a study of cytomegalovirus exposure and HLA in healthy donors. Profiling relied on immunoSEQ multiplex PCR, and the TCRdb table lists in-frame clones only, not all of them. The profile shows about 84,000 clones, roughly 93% of them singletons. The sequencing sample was made of PBMCs. These receptors were obtained from a man aged 30 to 39 in good health and CMV-seronegative.

This clone was found a few times. The V call is TRBV18, the J call TRBJ1-5, with TRBD1 identical over 10 bases. V dropped 5 bases and J dropped 4; count of bases not matched to a gene: 2. Germline V CDR1 and CDR2: KGHSH, LQKENI. CDR3 length: 14 residues. The CDR3 DNA follows: TGTGCCAGCTCAGGGGACAGGGGAAATCAGCCCCAGCATTTT. This encodes CASSGDRGNQPQHF.

This clone was observed a few times. The chain uses TRBV27 and TRBJ2-7; 10 bases map to TRBD2. Germline V gives CDR1 MNHEY, CDR2 SMNVEV (reference sequence). The CDR3 has 14 residues. After removal of 5 bases from V and 3 bases from J, the junction contained 4 bases not matched to a gene. The CDR3 nucleotides are TGTGCCAGCAGTCAGCGGGAGGGCCTCTACGAGCAGTACTTC. Translation gives CASSQREGLYEQYF.

This chain uses TRBV19 with TRBJ1-5; TRBD1 aligns across 7 bases. CDR1 is LNHDA, CDR2 SQIVND, per germline (reference sequence). The junction had 8 bases not matched to a gene; V was cut back by 7 bases and J by 2 bases. The CDR3 is 15 residues long. CDR3 bases: TGTGCCAGTACCACGGTAGGGGGCGGCAATCAGCCCCAGCATTTT. This codes for CASTTVGGGNQPQHF.

The chain uses TRBV29-1 and TRBJ1-4; D perhaps matches TRBD1 (5 bases). This CDR3 is built from 14 residues. CDR1 and CDR2 (germline): SQVTM, ANQGSEA. Trimming took off 4 bases at V and 7 bases at J, with 16 bases between the two ends. The CDR3 loop reads CSVADILSGEKLFF. The CDR3, as DNA: TGCAGCGTTGCGGACATCCTATCGGGTGAAAAACTGTTTTTT.

The J gene is TRBJ1-3, the V gene TRBV11-2; the match to TRBD1 covers 9 bases. The J segment lost 3 bases and the V segment lost 6 bases, leaving 15 bases of the junction unmatched. The CDR3 runs 18 residues. Per germline, CDR1 SGHAT and CDR2 FQNNGV. The CDR3 coding sequence is TGTGCCAGCAGTTTTTTTCCCCGACAGGGGGTCGGTGGAAACACCATATATTTT. It specifies CASSFFPRQGVGGNTIYF.

The V gene is TRBV5-1, the J gene TRBJ2-6; D perhaps matches TRBD1 (6 bases). The ends were cut back, 0 bases at V and 0 bases at J, with 13 bases in the middle. The CDR3 extends over 18 amino acids. The V gene's germline CDR1 is SGHRS and CDR2 YFSETQ. CDR3 region: CASSLAGTRSSGANVLTF. In nucleotides, the CDR3 is TGCGCCAGCAGCTTGGCCGGGACACGGAGCTCTGGGGCCAACGTCCTGACTTTC.

The J gene is TRBJ2-1, the V gene TRBV5-4; D may be TRBD2 (6 bases). The CDR3 totals 15 residues. The germline CDR1 and CDR2 sequences are SGHNT and YYREEE (reference sequence). With 5 bases removed from V and 7 bases from J, the gap between germline ends came to 19 bases. The CDR3 sequence is CASSYGTHGTNEQFF. CDR3 nucleotides: TGTGCCAGCAGTTACGGGACTCATGGGACTAATGAGCAGTTCTTC.

The rearrangement joins TRBV6-1 to TRBJ2-7, with D maybe TRBD2 (5 bases). From germline, CDR1 is MNHNS and CDR2 SASEGT. The CDR3 contains 12 residues. The germline V and J ends were trimmed by 6 bases and 4 bases, with 10 bases remaining between them. The CDR3 protein is CASREDDYEQYF. The CDR3 DNA reads as TGTGCCAGCAGGGAGGATGATTACGAGCAGTACTTC.

CDR3: CASSLGRASSEAFF. The CDR3 DNA follows: TGTGCCAGCAGCTTAGGGAGGGCTAGTTCTGAAGCTTTCTTT. The V call is TRBV7-9, the J call TRBJ1-1; no reliable D call. CDR1 and CDR2 (germline): SEHNR, FQNEAQ (reference sequence). Trimming removed 1 base from V and 6 bases from J, with 12 bases in between. This CDR3 contains 14 residues.

The V call is TRBV27, the J call TRBJ2-3; 12 nucleotides match TRBD2. Germline V gene data show CDR1 as MNHEY and CDR2 as SMNVEV (reference sequence). CDR3 length: 16 residues. Trimming took 5 bases from V and 3 from J; bases not matched to a gene: 6. The CDR3 is CASSRMTSGRTDTQYF. The DNA for the CDR3 is TGTGCCAGCAGTCGAATGACTAGCGGGAGAACAGATACGCAGTATTTT.

The chain carries TRBV21-1 and TRBJ1-1; the table gives TRBD1 as D, unverified against the DNA. TRBV21-1 is recorded as a pseudogene. The CDR3 contains 16 residues. The CDR3 sequence: CASISRWTGASPEAFF. The CDR3 DNA is TGTGCCAGCATATCCCGGTGGACAGGGGCCTCCCCTGAAGCTTTCTTT.